These 23 T cell receptor beta chains came from one sample sequenced in a study of T cells in Graves' hyperthyroidism and ophthalmopathy. Amplified regions were TCR beta CDR3 sequences from RNA transcripts. First-round RT-PCR targeting the TCR CDR3 was performed with the HTBI primer set. Each CDR3 protein is one row after TCRdb ran MiXCR on the multiplex PCR reads. Of 530,000 or so distinct CDR3 sequences listed, about 24% were seen once; the top ten hold about 10%. The sample comprised blood. These receptors were collected from a young woman with Graves' ophthalmopathy.

J is TRBJ1-5 and V is TRBV12-3 or TRBV12-4, with D maybe TRBD1 (5 bases). The CDR3 consists of 14 residues. V was pared by 6 bases and J by 4 bases, with 13 bases between. CDR3 DNA: TGTGCCAGCAGGCAAGGGACGCAAAATCAGCCCCAGCATTTT. This encodes CASRQGTQNQPQHF.

The sample holds many counts of this clonotype. This chain joins TRBV6-5 and TRBJ2-7; 16 bases agree with TRBD2. In germline, CDR1 is MNHEY, CDR2 SVGAGI. The trim removed 6 bases at V and 6 bases at J, leaving 2 bases unmatched. The length of the CDR3 is 14 residues. CDR3 nucleotides: TGTGCCAGCAGGGGACTAGCGGGGGGGCGCGAGCAGTACTTC. Amino acids: CASRGLAGGREQYF.

At least ten counts were recorded for this clonotype. The chain couples TRBV7-2 to TRBJ1-6; the match to TRBD1 covers 7 bases. Germline CDR1 and CDR2: SGHTA and FQGNSA. The CDR3 consists of 16 residues. The ends lost 0 bases at V and 8 bases at J; junction bases unmatched: 7. The chain's CDR3 is CASSLAPGTAHSPLHF. In DNA form, the CDR3 reads TGTGCCAGCAGCTTAGCCCCTGGGACAGCGCATTCACCCCTCCACTTT.

There are many counts of this clonotype. CDR3 coding DNA: TGCGCCAGCAGCCAAGGGTCAGGGGCTGGTCTTTACGAGCAGTACTTC. As protein: CASSQGSGAGLYEQYF. The rearrangement joins TRBV4-1 to TRBJ2-7; perhaps TRBD1 as D (6 bases). The V gene's germline CDR1 is MGHRA and CDR2 YSYEKL. Trimming stripped 1 base from V and 4 bases from J, with 17 bases between. The CDR3 has 16 residues.

As regards this clonotype: At one end, the junction sequence differs from germline, possibly due to a read error. The V gene is TRBV6-2 or TRBV6-3, the J gene TRBJ1-2, with D unclear. Germline V gives CDR1 MNHEY, CDR2 SVGEGT. The CDR3 extends over 16 amino acids. The CDR3 loop is CASSYSISLQTYGYTF. DNA of the CDR3: TGTGCCAGCAGTTACTCGATAAGCCTACAGACCTATGGATACACCTTC.

This clonotype has only one observation. The rearrangement links TRBV20-1 to TRBJ1-1; perhaps TRBD1 as D (6 bases). The length of the CDR3 is 14 residues. With 0 bases removed from V and 3 bases from J, the gap between germline ends came to 11 bases. Germline CDR1 DFQATT, CDR2 SNEGSKA (reference sequence). The CDR3 reads CSARDVAGDTEAFF. For the CDR3, the DNA is TGCAGTGCTAGAGATGTTGCAGGGGACACTGAAGCTTTCTTT.

The V and J genes are TRBV7-9 and TRBJ1-6; TRBD1 aligns across 9 bases. Germline V gene lookup returns CDR1 SEHNR and CDR2 FQNEAQ (reference sequence). With V trimmed by 4 bases and J by 7 bases, 11 bases remained unmatched. The CDR3 runs to 17 residues. CDR3 sequence (DNA): TGTGCCAGCAGCTCAGCAAGCTTGGGACAGGGAAATTCACCCCTCCACTTT. Translated: CASSSASLGQGNSPLHF.

Ten or more counts support this clonotype. The genes are TRBV6-2 or TRBV6-3 and TRBJ1-5, with 9 bases lining up with TRBD1. The CDR3 contains 16 residues. Germline V gene sequence: CDR1 MNHEY, CDR2 SVGEGT. Unmatched junction bases numbered 8, after V lost 4 bases and J lost 4 bases. CDR3 residues: CASSSDPGQGNQPQHF. The CDR3 coding sequence is TGTGCCAGCAGTTCCGATCCAGGACAGGGGAATCAGCCCCAGCATTTT.

This clonotype is a singleton in its sample. Written as DNA, the CDR3 is TGTGCCAGCAGTGAAGGTCTGTTCTTGGGGGGAGGCGCTTTCTTT. Its protein product is CASSEGLFLGGGAFF. The gene calls are TRBV6-1 and TRBJ1-1; TRBD1 is a possible D gene (5 bases). CDR3 size: 15 residues. CDR1 and CDR2 from the germline V gene are MNHNS and SASEGT. With 1 base removed from V and 11 bases from J, the gap between germline ends came to 20 bases.

This clonotype was counted ten times or more. The chain recombines TRBV12-3 or TRBV12-4 with TRBJ1-5; 7 nucleotides agree with TRBD1. V trimming: 3 bases; J trimming: 5 bases; junction bases outside the gene matches: 4. The CDR3 runs to 14 residues. The CDR3 protein is CASSFRGVDQPQHF. The CDR3 DNA follows: TGTGCCAGCAGTTTCAGGGGGGTAGATCAGCCCCAGCATTTT.

This clonotype has a count of ten or more. The chain recombines TRBV16 with TRBJ1-6; 7 bases are a match to TRBD1. Per germline, CDR1 KGHSY and CDR2 FQNENV. Trimming cost V 4 bases and J 5 bases; bases outside gene matches: 8. The CDR3 runs 16 residues. CDR3 sequence reads: CASSPPGTADNSPLHF. Written as DNA, the CDR3 is TGTGCCAGCAGCCCGCCAGGGACAGCCGATAATTCACCCCTCCACTTT.

Many counts were recorded for this clonotype. The chain joins TRBV20-1 to TRBJ2-5, with TRBD2 as a possible D gene (5 bases). There are 12 residues in the CDR3. The ends were cut back, 5 bases at V and 5 bases at J, with 12 bases in the middle. Looked up from germline, CDR1 is DFQATT and CDR2 is SNEGSKA (reference sequence). The CDR3 loop reads CSARTPTETQYF. In DNA form, the CDR3 reads TGCAGTGCTCGGACTCCCACGGAGACCCAGTACTTC.

This clonotype was picked up many times. The junction differs from germline at one of its ends, possibly a read error. The J gene is TRBJ2-7, the V gene TRBV7-2, with TRBD1 matching over 7 bases. Germline loops: CDR1 SGHTA, CDR2 FQGNSA. The CDR3 runs 13 residues. The CDR3 coding sequence is TGTGCCAGCACAAAGACAGGGCCCTACGAGCTGTACTTC. Protein sequence: CASTKTGPYELYF.

This clonotype was seen more than once but under ten times. This sequence joins TRBV19 and TRBJ2-7; D is perhaps TRBD2 (5 bases). This CDR3 is 14 amino acids long. Germline CDR1 LNHDA, CDR2 SQIVND (reference sequence). The ends were cut back, 5 bases at V and 2 bases at J, with 13 bases in the middle. Here the CDR3 DNA reads TGTGCCAGTAGTGGGTACCGGGAACCCTACGAGCAGTACTTC. It translates to CASSGYREPYEQYF.

This clonotype was picked up many times. This chain uses TRBV29-1 with TRBJ1-5; the D gene is possibly TRBD1 (5 bases). The CDR3 contains 14 residues. Germline assignment: CDR1 SQVTM and CDR2 ANQGSEA. Trimming removed 4 bases at V and 5 bases at J, with 15 bases between. CDR3 DNA: TGCAGCGTTGCCCCGGGGGGATCGGATCAGCCCCAGCATTTT. Translation: CSVAPGGSDQPQHF.

V is TRBV6-2 or TRBV6-3 and J is TRBJ2-5; TRBD1 or TRBD2 may be the D gene (5 bases each). CDR1 MNHEY and CDR2 SVGEGT come from the germline V gene. This CDR3 contains 16 residues. V lost 5 bases, J lost 5 bases, and 21 bases lay in between. CDR3 nucleotide sequence: TGTGCCAGCAGTCCTCCCGTAGGGACCTTCTCCGAGACCCAGTACTTC. It codes for CASSPPVGTFSETQYF.

This clonotype was seen ten or more times. The chain uses TRBV27 and TRBJ1-3, with TRBD1 as a possible D gene (5 bases). V lost 5 bases and J 0 bases, leaving 23 bases between the germline ends. This CDR3 is built from 19 residues. Per the germline V gene, CDR1 is MNHEY and CDR2 is SMNVEV (reference sequence). CDR3 sequence: CASSPTGLGRSTSGNTIYF. CDR3 nucleotides: TGTGCCAGCAGTCCCACGGGACTCGGACGGAGCACCTCTGGAAACACCATATATTTT.

V usage is TRBV12-5 and J usage is TRBJ1-1, with unresolved D. V gave up 1 base and J gave up 5 bases, with 8 bases separating them. Germline V CDR1 and CDR2: LGHNT, FRNRAP. This CDR3 comprises 13 residues. CDR3 amino acids: CASGLASRTEAFF. The CDR3 bases are TGTGCTAGTGGTTTGGCAAGTAGGACTGAAGCTTTCTTT.

This clonotype was seen repeatedly, ten times or more. CDR3 amino acids: CASSARDGTNTGELFF. Here the CDR3 DNA reads TGTGCCAGCAGTGCTAGGGACGGTACGAACACCGGGGAGCTGTTTTTT. The V call is TRBV2, the J call TRBJ2-2, with D possibly called TRBD1 or TRBD2 (5 bases each). The CDR3 has 16 amino acids. Trimming removed 4 bases at V and 0 bases at J, with 12 bases between. Germline lookup yields CDR1 SNHLY and CDR2 FYNNEI.

This clonotype was counted many times. J is TRBJ1-1 and V is TRBV12-3 or TRBV12-4; unclear D gene. The length of the CDR3 is 16 residues. Trimming stripped 1 base from V and 3 bases from J, with 15 bases between. The CDR3 spells CASSLVAQSQYTEAFF. CDR3 bases: TGTGCCAGCAGTTTAGTTGCGCAGAGTCAGTACACTGAAGCTTTCTTT.

This clonotype was picked up many times. CDR3 residues: CASSSGQGSRNQPQHF. The CDR3 DNA sequence: TGTGCCAGCAGTTCGGGACAGGGATCAAGGAATCAGCCCCAGCATTTT. The chain links TRBV27 to TRBJ1-5; 9 bases are shared with TRBD1. Germline V lookup: CDR1 MNHEY, CDR2 SMNVEV (reference sequence). The trim removed 4 bases at V and 4 bases at J, leaving 8 bases unmatched. This CDR3 is 16 amino acids long.

This clonotype appeared many times. A read error may be the cause here, since a much bigger clone is one base away. The J gene is TRBJ2-5, the V gene TRBV6-5; TRBD2 matches at 9 bases. This CDR3 spans 14 amino acids. The germline V gene encodes CDR1 MNHEY and CDR2 SVGAGI. V lost 2 bases and J lost 4; bases outside the gene matches: 2. CDR3: CASSYAAGGETQYF. The CDR3 region has the DNA TGTGCCAGCAGTTACGCAGCGGGGGGAGAGACCCAGTACTTC.

This clonotype appeared a few times. This chain joins TRBV20-1 and TRBJ2-7; D is possibly TRBD1 (5 bases). Trimming shortened V by 0 bases and J by 5 bases, and 17 bases separated the two germline ends. CDR3 length equals 15 residues. Per the germline V gene, CDR1 is DFQATT and CDR2 is SNEGSKA (reference sequence). The CDR3 loop reads CSARDRRQGTDEQYF. For the CDR3, the DNA is TGCAGTGCTAGAGATCGGCGCCAGGGTACGGACGAGCAGTACTTC.